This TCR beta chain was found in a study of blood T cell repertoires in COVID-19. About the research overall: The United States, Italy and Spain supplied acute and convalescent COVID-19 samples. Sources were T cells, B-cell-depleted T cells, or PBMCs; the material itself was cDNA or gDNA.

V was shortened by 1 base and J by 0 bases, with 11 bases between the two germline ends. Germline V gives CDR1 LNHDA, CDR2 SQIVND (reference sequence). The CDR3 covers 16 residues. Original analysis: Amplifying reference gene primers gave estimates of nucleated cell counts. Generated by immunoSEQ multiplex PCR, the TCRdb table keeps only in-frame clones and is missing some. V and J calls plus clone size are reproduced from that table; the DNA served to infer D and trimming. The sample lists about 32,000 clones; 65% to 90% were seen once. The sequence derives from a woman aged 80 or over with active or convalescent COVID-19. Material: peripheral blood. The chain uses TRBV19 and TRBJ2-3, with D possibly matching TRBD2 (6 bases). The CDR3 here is CASSIGWGVSTDTQYF. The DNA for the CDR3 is TGTGCCAGTAGTATAGGTTGGGGGGTAAGCACAGATACGCAGTATTTT.